This T cell receptor beta chain was profiled in a study of regulatory T cells in long-lasting Graves disease. Study-level points and caveats: Persistent patients shared 2,700 or so public clonotypes among themselves. Newly diagnosed patients shared fewer, at roughly 900.

The V and J ends lost 7 bases and 2 bases respectively, with 15 bases between them. From germline, CDR1 is MNHNS and CDR2 SASEGT. The CDR3 extends over 15 amino acids. As to time point: newly diagnosed GD, antithyroid drugs for less than 3 months. PBMCs were the source of the RNA used for TCR sequencing. For TCR beta, libraries came from iRepertoire HTBI primers and Arm-PCR of CDR3 regions. TCRdb re-analysed the multiplex PCR reads in MiXCR, keeping a single row per CDR3 protein. The table has about 460,000 distinct CDR3 sequences, less than 15% seen once; the top ten hold roughly 15%. This clonotype was observed a handful of times. The antigen is unknown. These same records also appear under a second study, on T cells in Graves' hyperthyroidism and ophthalmopathy. That paper states: Carried out on the TCR CDR3, a first-round RT-PCR used the HTBI primer set.

The TCR comes from a woman aged 50 to 65 with Graves disease. This specimen consisted of peripheral blood mononuclear cells (PBMCs), obtained at new diagnosis, from a patient treated with antithyroid drugs. The chain joins TRBV6-1 to TRBJ1-3; D perhaps matches TRBD1 (5 bases). As DNA, the CDR3 is TGTGCCAGCACCAGGTTCCAGGGTACTGGAAACACCATATATTTT. It encodes CASTRFQGTGNTIYF.